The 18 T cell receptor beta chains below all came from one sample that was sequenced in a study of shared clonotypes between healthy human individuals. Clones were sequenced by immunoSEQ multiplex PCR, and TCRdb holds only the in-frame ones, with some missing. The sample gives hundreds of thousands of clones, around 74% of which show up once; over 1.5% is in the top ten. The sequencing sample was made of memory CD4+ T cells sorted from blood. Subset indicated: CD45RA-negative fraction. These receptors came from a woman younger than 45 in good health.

CDR3 nucleotides: TGTGCCAGCAGTGAACAGACAGGGTCTGAAGCTTTCTTT. Protein sequence: CASSEQTGSEAFF. The chain has TRBV2 and TRBJ1-1, with 7 bases fitting TRBD1. Germline CDR1 SNHLY, CDR2 FYNNEI. Germline trimming cut 2 bases from V and 6 bases from J; bases unmatched to any gene: 3. The CDR3 is made up of 13 amino acids.

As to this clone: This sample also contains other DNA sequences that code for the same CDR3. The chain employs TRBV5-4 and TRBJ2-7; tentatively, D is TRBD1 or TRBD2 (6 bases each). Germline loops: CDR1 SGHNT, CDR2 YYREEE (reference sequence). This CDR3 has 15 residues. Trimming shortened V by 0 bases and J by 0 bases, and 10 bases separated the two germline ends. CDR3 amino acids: CASSLGGASSYEQYF. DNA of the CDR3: TGTGCCAGCAGCTTGGGGGGGGCGAGCTCCTACGAGCAGTACTTC.

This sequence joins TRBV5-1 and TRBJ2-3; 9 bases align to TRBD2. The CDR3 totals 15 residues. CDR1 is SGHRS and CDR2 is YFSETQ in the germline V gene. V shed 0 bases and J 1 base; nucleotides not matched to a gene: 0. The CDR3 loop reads CASSLGGRGTDTQYF. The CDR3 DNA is TGCGCCAGCAGCTTGGGCGGGAGGGGCACAGATACGCAGTATTTT.

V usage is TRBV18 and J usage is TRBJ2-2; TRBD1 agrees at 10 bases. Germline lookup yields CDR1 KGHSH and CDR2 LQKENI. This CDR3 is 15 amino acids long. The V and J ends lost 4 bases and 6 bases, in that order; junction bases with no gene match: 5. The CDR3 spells CASSRGQGVAGELFF. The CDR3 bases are TGTGCCAGCTCACGCGGACAGGGGGTCGCCGGGGAGCTGTTTTTT.

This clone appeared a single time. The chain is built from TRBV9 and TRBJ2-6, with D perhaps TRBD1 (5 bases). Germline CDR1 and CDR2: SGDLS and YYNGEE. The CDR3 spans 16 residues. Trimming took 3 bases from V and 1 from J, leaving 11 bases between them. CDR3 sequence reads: CASSANRISGANVLTF. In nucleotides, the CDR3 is TGTGCCAGCAGCGCAAACAGGATTTCTGGGGCCAACGTCCTGACTTTC.

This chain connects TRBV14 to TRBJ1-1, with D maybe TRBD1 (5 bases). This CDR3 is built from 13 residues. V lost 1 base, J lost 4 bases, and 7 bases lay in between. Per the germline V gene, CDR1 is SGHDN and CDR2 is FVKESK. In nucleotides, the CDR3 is TGTGCCAGCAGCCAAGGACAGCTCACTGAAGCTTTCTTT. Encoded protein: CASSQGQLTEAFF.

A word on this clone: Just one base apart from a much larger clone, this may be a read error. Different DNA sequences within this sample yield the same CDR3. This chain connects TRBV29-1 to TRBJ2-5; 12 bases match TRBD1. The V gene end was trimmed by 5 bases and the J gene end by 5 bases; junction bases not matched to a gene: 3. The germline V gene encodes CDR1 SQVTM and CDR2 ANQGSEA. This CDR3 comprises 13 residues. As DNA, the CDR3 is TGCAGCGTTTCCGGGACAGGGGGCGAGACCCAGTACTTC. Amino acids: CSVSGTGGETQYF.

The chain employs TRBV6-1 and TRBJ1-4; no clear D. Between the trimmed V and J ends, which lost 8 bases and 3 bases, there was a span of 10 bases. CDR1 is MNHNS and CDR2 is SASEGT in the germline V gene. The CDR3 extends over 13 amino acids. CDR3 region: CASGGQSNEKLFF. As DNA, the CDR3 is TGTGCCAGCGGAGGGCAGTCTAATGAAAAACTGTTTTTT.

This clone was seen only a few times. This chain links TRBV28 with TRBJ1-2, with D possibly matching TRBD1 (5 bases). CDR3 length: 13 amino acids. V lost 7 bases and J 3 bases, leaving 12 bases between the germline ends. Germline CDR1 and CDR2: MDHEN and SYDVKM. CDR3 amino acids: CASNPLGDYGYTF. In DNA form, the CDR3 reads TGTGCCAGCAATCCTTTGGGGGACTATGGCTACACCTTC.

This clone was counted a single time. The CDR3 bases are TGTGCCAGCAGTGAAGGGCTAGCAATGGGGACCCAGTACTTC. Translating it yields CASSEGLAMGTQYF. The rearrangement uses TRBV2 and TRBJ2-5; possible D gene TRBD2, 5 bases. The CDR3 is made up of 14 amino acids. Trimming cost V 1 base and J 7 bases, with 13 bases left between them. Germline V gives CDR1 SNHLY, CDR2 FYNNEI.

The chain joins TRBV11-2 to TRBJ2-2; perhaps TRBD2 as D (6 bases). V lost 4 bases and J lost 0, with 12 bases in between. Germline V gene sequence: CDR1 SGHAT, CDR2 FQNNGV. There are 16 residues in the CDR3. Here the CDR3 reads CASSWELAANTGELFF. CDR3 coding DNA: TGTGCCAGCAGCTGGGAACTAGCCGCGAACACCGGGGAGCTGTTTTTT. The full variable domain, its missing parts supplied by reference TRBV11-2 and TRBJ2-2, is EAGVAQSPRYKIIEKRQSVAFWCNPISGHATLYWYQQILGQGPKLLIQFQNNGVVDDSQLPKDRFSAERLKGVDSTLKIQPAKLEDSAVYLCASSWELAANTGELFFGEGSRLTVL.

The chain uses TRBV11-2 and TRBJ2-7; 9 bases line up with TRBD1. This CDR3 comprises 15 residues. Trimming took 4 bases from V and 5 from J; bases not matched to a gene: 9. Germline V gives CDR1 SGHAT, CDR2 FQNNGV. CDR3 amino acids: CASSSRPGQGDEQYF. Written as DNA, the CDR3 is TGTGCCAGCAGCTCTCGGCCGGGACAGGGCGACGAGCAGTACTTC.

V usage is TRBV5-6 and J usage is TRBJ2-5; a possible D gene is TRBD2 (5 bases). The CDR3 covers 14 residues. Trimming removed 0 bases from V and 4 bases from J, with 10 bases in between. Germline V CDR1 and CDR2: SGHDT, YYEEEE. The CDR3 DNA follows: TGTGCCAGCAGCTTGGAGCGGTTCACAGAGACCCAGTACTTC. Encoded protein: CASSLERFTETQYF.

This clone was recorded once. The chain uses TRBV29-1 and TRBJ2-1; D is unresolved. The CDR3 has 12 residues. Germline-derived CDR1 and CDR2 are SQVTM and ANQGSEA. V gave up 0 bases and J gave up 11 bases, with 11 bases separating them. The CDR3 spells CSVEDGGHKQFF. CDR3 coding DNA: TGCAGCGTTGAAGATGGCGGTCACAAGCAGTTCTTC.

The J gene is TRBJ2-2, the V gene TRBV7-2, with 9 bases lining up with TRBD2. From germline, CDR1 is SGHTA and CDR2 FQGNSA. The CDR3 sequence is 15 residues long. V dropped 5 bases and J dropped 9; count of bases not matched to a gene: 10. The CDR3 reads CASSASGEVYRELFF. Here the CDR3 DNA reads TGTGCCAGCAGCGCTAGCGGGGAGGTATACAGGGAGCTGTTTTTT.

This CDR3 is CASSRVEAFF. The CDR3 DNA reads as TGTGCCAGCAGTCGAGTGGAAGCTTTCTTT. This chain links TRBV6-1 with TRBJ1-1; D uncertain. The CDR3 is 10 residues long. V shed 5 bases and J shed 8 bases, with 6 bases lying between them. Germline V lookup: CDR1 MNHNS, CDR2 SASEGT.

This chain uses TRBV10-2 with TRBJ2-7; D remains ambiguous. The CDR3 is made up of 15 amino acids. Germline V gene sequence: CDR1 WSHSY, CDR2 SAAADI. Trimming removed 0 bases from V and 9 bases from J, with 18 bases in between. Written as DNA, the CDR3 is TGCGCCAGCAGTGAGTCGAGCCGAGGCCTTACTGGGCAGTACTTC. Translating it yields CASSESSRGLTGQYF.

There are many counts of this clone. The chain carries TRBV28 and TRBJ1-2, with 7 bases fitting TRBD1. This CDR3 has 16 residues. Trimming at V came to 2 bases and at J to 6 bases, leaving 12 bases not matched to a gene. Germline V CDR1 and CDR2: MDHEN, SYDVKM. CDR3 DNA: TGTGCCAGCAGTTTAGGCCCGGACAGGTTGGATAATGGCTACACCTTC. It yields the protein CASSLGPDRLDNGYTF.